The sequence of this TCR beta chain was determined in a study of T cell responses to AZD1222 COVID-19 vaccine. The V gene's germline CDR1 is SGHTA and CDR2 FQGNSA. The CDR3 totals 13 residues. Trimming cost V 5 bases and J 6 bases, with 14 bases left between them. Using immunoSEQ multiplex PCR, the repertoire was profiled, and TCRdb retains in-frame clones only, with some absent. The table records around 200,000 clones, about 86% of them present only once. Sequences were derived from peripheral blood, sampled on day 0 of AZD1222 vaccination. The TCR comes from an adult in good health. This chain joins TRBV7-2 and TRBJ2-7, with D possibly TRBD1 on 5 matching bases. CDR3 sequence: CASSERQGTEQYF. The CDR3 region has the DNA TGTGCCAGCAGCGAACGGCAGGGTACCGAGCAGTACTTC.